The 6 T cell receptor beta chains in this list originate from one sample, sequenced in a study of blood T cell repertoires in COVID-19. Libraries were prepared by immunoSEQ multiplex PCR; TCRdb keeps only in-frame clonotypes and omits some of them. There are hundreds of thousands of clones in the sample; approximately 90% occur only once, and under 9.5% lies in the top ten. Sequenced sample: PBMCs or T cells enriched from blood (not recorded which). The source is a woman aged 60 to 75 who had recovered from COVID-19.

The chain has TRBV18 and TRBJ1-6; D gene unclear. The germline CDR1 and CDR2 sequences are KGHSH and LQKENI. This CDR3 region has 15 residues. Trimming left V 3 bases short and J 3 bases short, with 9 bases between. As DNA, the CDR3 is TGTGCCAGCTCACCCGACCGGGGCTATAATTCACCCCTCCACTTT. Its translation: CASSPDRGYNSPLHF.

This clone was detected only once. The chain has TRBV18 and TRBJ1-2, with 8 positions matching TRBD1. The CDR3 has 14 residues. Germline lookup yields CDR1 KGHSH and CDR2 LQKENI. V shed 1 base, J shed 4 bases, and the junction held 2 bases outside the gene matches. The CDR3 is CASSPRGQGYGYTF. The DNA of the CDR3 is TGTGCCAGCTCACCACGCGGACAGGGCTATGGCTACACCTTC.

The rearrangement links TRBV3-1 (or the pseudogene TRBV3-2) to TRBJ1-2; no clear D gene. CDR1 and CDR2 from the germline V gene are LGHDT and YNNKEL (reference sequence). This CDR3 has 15 residues. With 0 bases removed from V and 6 bases from J, the gap between germline ends came to 14 bases. In DNA form, the CDR3 reads TGTGCCAGCAGCCAAGATGATCGGCAGGTCAATGGCTACACCTTC. Its protein is CASSQDDRQVNGYTF.

The chain recombines TRBV30 with TRBJ2-1; D uncertain. Trimming stripped 1 base from V and 0 bases from J, with 28 bases between. Germline-derived CDR1 and CDR2 are GTSNPN and SVGIG (reference sequence). The CDR3 is made up of 21 amino acids. The CDR3 DNA is TGTGCCTGGAGTGGCCAGTCGCGGATCAAATTAGCCAGTCACTCCTACAATGAGCAGTTCTTC. Amino acid sequence: CAWSGQSRIKLASHSYNEQFF.

The CDR3 spells CASSPGLAGAFYNEQFF. As DNA, the CDR3 is TGTGCCAGCTCCCCGGGACTAGCGGGGGCCTTCTACAATGAGCAGTTCTTC. The gene calls are TRBV18 and TRBJ2-1; 14 positions agree with TRBD2. Germline values: CDR1 KGHSH, CDR2 LQKENI. J was trimmed by 3 bases and V by 6 bases; bases with no gene match: 7. The CDR3 sequence is 17 residues long.

This chain joins TRBV6-1 and TRBJ1-1, with 8 bases lining up with TRBD1. From germline, CDR1 is MNHNS and CDR2 SASEGT. Trimming cost V 3 bases and J 4 bases; bases outside gene matches: 7. This CDR3 has 15 residues. CDR3 DNA sequence: TGTGCCAGCAGTGATCGACAGGGGTGGAGCACTGAAGCTTTCTTT. Protein sequence: CASSDRQGWSTEAFF.